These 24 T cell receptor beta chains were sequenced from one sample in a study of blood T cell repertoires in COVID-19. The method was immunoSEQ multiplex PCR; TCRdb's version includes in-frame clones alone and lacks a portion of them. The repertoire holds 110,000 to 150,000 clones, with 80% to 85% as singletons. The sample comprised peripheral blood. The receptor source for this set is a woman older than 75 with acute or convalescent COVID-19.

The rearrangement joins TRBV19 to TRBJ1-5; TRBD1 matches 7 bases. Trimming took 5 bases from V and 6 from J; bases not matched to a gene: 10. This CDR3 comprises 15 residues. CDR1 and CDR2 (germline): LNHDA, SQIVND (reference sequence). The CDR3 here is CASSLQGGEGQPQHF. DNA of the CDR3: TGTGCCAGTAGTCTCCAGGGGGGCGAGGGTCAGCCCCAGCATTTT.

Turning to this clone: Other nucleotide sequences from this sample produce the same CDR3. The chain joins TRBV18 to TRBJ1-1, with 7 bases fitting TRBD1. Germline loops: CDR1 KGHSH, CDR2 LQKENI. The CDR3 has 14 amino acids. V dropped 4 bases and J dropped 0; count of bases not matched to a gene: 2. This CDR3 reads CASSRQGLNTEAFF. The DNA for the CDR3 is TGTGCCAGCTCACGACAGGGCCTGAACACTGAAGCTTTCTTT.

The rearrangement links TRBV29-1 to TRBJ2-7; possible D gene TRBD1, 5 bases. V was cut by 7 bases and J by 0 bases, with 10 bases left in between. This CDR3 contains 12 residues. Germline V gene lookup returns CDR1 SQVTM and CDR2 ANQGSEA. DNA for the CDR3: TGCAGCGCGAAGACAGCCTCCTACGAGCAGTACTTC. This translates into CSAKTASYEQYF.

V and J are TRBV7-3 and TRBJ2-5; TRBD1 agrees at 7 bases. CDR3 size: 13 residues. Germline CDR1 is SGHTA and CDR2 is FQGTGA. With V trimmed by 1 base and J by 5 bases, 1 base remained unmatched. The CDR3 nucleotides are TGTGCCAGCAGCTTAAAACAGGGGGAGACCCAGTACTTC. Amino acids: CASSLKQGETQYF.

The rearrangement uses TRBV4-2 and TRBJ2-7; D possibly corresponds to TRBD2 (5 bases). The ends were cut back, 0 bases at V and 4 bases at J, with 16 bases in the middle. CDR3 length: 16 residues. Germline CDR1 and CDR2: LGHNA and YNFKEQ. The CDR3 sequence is CASSQDYELEIYEQYF. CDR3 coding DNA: TGTGCCAGCAGCCAAGATTACGAACTAGAAATTTACGAGCAGTACTTC.

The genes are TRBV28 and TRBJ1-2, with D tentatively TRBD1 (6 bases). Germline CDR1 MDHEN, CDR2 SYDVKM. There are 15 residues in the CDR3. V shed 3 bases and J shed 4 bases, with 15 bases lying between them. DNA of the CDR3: TGTGCCAGCAGTTTCCGGAACAGGGCTAGCTATGGCTACACCTTC. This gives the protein CASSFRNRASYGYTF.

CDR3 in amino acids: CASSPIRLAGVGSYEQYF. In DNA form, the CDR3 reads TGTGCCAGCAGCCCAATACGACTAGCGGGAGTCGGCTCCTACGAGCAGTACTTC. This chain links TRBV11-2 with TRBJ2-7; 12 bases are shared with TRBD2. The junction had 11 bases not matched to a gene; V was cut back by 5 bases and J by 0 bases. The CDR3 has 18 residues. The germline V gene encodes CDR1 SGHAT and CDR2 FQNNGV.

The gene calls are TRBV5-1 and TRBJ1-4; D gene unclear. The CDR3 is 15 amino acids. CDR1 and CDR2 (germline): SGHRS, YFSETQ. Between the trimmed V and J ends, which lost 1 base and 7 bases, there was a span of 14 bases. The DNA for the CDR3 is TGCGCCAGCAGCTTGTTAGGCAACCGGGGTGAAAAACTGTTTTTT. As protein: CASSLLGNRGEKLFF.

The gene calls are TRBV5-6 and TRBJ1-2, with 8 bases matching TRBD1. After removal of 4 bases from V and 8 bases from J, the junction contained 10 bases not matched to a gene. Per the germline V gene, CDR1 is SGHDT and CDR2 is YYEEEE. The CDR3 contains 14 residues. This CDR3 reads CASSVGQGRGGYTF. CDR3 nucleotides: TGTGCCAGCAGCGTCGGACAGGGACGCGGCGGCTACACCTTC.

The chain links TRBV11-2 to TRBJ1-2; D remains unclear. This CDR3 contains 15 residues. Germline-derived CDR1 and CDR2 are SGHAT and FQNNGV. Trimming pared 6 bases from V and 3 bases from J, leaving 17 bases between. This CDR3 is CASRPTLQQDYGYTF. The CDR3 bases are TGTGCCAGCAGACCTACCTTACAGCAGGACTATGGCTACACCTTC.

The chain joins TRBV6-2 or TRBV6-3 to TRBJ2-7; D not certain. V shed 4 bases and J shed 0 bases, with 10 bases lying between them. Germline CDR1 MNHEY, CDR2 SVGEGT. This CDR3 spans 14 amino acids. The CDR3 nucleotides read TGTGCCAGCAGTTGGAGTCCCAGCTCCTACGAGCAGTACTTC. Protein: CASSWSPSSYEQYF.

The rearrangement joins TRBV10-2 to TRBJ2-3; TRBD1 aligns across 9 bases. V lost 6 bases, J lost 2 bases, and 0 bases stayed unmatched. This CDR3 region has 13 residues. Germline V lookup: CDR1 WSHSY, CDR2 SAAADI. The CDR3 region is CASRQGATDTQYF. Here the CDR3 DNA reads TGCGCCAGCAGACAGGGGGCCACAGATACGCAGTATTTT.

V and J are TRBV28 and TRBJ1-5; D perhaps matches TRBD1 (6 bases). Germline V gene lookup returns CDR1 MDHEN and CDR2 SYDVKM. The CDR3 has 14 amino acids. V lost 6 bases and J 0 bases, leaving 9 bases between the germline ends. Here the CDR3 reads CASSRTDSNQPQHF. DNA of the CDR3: TGTGCCAGCAGCCGGACAGATAGCAATCAGCCCCAGCATTTT.

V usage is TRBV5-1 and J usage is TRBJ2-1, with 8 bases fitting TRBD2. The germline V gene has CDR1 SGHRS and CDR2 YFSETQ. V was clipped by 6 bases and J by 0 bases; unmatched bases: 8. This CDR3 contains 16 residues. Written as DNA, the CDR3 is TGCGCCAGCACTCTAGCGGGTTCGAGCTCCTACAATGAGCAGTTCTTC. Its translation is CASTLAGSSSYNEQFF.

The CDR3 DNA reads TGTGCCAGCAGTGACAGGTGGTCCGGGGAGCTGTTTTTT. It yields the protein CASSDRWSGELFF. The chain links TRBV2 to TRBJ2-2; D ambiguous. The CDR3 totals 13 residues. V lost 3 bases and J 6 bases, leaving 8 bases between the germline ends. The V gene's germline CDR1 is SNHLY and CDR2 FYNNEI.

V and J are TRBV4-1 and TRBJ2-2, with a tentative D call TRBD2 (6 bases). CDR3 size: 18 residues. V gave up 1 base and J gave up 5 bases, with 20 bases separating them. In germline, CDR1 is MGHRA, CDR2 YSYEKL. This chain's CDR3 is CASSQVLFSGRGTGELFF. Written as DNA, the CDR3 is TGCGCCAGCAGCCAAGTATTGTTTTCTGGACGGGGGACCGGGGAGCTGTTTTTT.

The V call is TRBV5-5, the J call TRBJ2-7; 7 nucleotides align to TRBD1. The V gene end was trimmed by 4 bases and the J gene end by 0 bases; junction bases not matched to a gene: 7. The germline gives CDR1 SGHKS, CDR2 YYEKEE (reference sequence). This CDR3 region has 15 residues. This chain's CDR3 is CASSPGQYSSYEQYF. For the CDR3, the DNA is TGTGCCAGCAGCCCGGGACAGTACAGCTCCTACGAGCAGTACTTC.

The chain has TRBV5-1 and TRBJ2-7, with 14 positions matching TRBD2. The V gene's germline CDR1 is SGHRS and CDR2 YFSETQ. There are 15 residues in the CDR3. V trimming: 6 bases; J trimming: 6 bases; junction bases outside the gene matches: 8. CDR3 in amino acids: CASMKGTSGRGEQYF. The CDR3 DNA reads TGCGCCAGCATGAAAGGGACTAGCGGGAGAGGCGAGCAGTACTTC.

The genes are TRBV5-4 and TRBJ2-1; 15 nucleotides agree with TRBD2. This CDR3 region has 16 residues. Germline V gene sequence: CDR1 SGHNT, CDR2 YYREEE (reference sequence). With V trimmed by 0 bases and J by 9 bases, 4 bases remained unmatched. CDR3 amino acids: CASSLAGTSGRSEQFF. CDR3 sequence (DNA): TGTGCCAGCAGCTTGGCCGGGACTAGCGGGAGGAGTGAGCAGTTCTTC.

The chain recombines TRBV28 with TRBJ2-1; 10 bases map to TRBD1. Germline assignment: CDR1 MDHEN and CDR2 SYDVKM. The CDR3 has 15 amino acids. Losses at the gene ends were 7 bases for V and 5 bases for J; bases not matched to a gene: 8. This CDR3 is CASTDRGTSDNEQFF. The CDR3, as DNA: TGTGCCAGCACGGACAGGGGGACCAGCGACAATGAGCAGTTCTTC.

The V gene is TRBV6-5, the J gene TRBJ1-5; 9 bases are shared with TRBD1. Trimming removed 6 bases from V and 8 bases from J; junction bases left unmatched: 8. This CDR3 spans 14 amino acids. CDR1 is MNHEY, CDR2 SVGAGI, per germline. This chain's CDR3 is CASRNRQGGKPQHF. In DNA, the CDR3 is TGTGCCAGCAGAAACCGACAGGGGGGGAAGCCCCAGCATTTT.

CDR3 coding DNA: TGTGCCAGCAGAGACACCGGGACTACAGGCACCGGGGAGCTGTTTTTT. Protein product: CASRDTGTTGTGELFF. This chain connects TRBV7-7 to TRBJ2-2; 7 bases are a match to TRBD2. CDR1 SSHAT and CDR2 FNYEAQ come from the germline V gene (reference sequence). With V trimmed by 6 bases and J by 4 bases, 11 bases remained unmatched. This CDR3 is built from 16 residues.

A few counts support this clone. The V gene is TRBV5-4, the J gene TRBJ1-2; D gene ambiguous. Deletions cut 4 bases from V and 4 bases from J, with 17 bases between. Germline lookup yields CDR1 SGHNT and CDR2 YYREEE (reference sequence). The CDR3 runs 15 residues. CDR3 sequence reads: CASSPLPRSAYGYTF. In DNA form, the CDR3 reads TGTGCCAGCAGCCCCCTTCCCCGGAGCGCCTATGGCTACACCTTC.

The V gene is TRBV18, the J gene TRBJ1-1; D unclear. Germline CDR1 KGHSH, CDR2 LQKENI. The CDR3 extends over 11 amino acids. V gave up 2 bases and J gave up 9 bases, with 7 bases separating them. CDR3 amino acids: CASSPAEKAFF. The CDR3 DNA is TGTGCCAGCTCACCAGCGGAGAAAGCTTTCTTT.